The present T cell receptor (beta chain) was sequenced within a study of cytomegalovirus exposure and HLA in healthy donors. Notes on the study in general: A later analysis associated 15,000 to 20,000 TCR beta sequences with HLA alleles at a 0.05 false discovery rate.

This clone was found once. Its specificity is not known. In the PCR, 60 Vbeta and 13 Jbeta primers were used. The data were produced by immunoSEQ multiplex PCR, yet TCRdb's version contains in-frame clones alone and is incomplete. The sample carries 90,000 to 110,000 clones, roughly three quarters recorded once. Per the germline V gene, CDR1 is LNHDA and CDR2 is SQIVND (reference sequence). The CDR3 covers 14 residues. V lost 7 bases and J 1 base, leaving 11 bases between the germline ends. Material: PBMCs. The chain combines TRBV19 with TRBJ2-4; D is unclear. The receptor's source is a man under 40 in good health and CMV-seronegative. The CDR3 protein is CASNPTRAKNIQYF. The DNA for the CDR3 is TGTGCCAGTAACCCTACTCGGGCCAAAAACATTCAGTACTTC.